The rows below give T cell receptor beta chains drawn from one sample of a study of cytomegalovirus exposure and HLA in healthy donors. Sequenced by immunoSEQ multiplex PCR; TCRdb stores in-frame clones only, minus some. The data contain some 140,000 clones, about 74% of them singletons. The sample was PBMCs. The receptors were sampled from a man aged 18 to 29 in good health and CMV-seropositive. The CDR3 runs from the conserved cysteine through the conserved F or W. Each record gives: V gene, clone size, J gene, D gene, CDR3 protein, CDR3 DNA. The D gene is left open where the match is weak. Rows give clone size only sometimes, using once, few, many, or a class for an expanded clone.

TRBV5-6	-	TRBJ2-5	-	CASSSLSYQETQYF	TGTGCCAGCAGCTCCCTATCGTACCAAGAGACCCAGTACTTC
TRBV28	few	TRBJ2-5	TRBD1	CASSTGVRGTQYF	TGTGCCAGCAGTACAGGGGTACGAGGGACCCAGTACTTC
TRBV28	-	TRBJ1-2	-	CASSLHRQAGGYTF	TGTGCCAGCAGTCTCCACAGACAAGCGGGGGGCTACACCTTC
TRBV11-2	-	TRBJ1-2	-	CASSLDPYQRHGYTF	TGTGCCAGCAGCTTAGATCCTTACCAAAGACATGGCTACACTTTC
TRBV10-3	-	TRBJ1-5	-	CAISESGHAPQPQHF	TGTGCCATCAGTGAGTCGGGGCACGCACCTCAGCCCCAGCATTTT
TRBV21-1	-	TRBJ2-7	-	CASSKVGGMVSYEQYF	TGTGCCAGCAGCAAAGTCGGGGGAATGGTATCCTACGAGCAGTACTTC
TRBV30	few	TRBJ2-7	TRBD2	CAWSVLAGEVEQYF	TGTGCCTGGAGTGTACTCGCGGGAGAGGTCGAGCAGTACTTC
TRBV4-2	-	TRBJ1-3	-	CASSQDQSGNTIYF	TGTGCCAGCAGCCAAGATCAATCTGGAAACACCATATATTTT
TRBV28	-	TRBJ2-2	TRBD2	CASSRLTGLARNTGELFF	TGTGCCAGCAGTCGGCTCACGGGACTAGCGAGGAACACCGGGGAGCTGTTTTTT
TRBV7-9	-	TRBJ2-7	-	CASSKGQFSYEQYF	TGTGCCAGCAGCAAAGGACAGTTCTCCTACGAGCAGTACTTC
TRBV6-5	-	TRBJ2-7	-	CASSYSRAPSYEQYF	TGTGCCAGCAGTTACTCGCGGGCACCCTCCTACGAGCAGTACTTC
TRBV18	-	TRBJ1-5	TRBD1	CASSRTGGLDQPQHF	TGTGCCAGCTCACGGACAGGGGGCCTCGATCAGCCCCAGCATTTT
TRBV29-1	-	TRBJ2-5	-	CSVGGETQYF	TGCAGCGTTGGCGGGGAGACCCAGTACTTC
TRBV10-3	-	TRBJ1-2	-	CAISEAAATTGYTF	TGTGCCATCAGTGAGGCGGCAGCGACGACGGGCTACACCTTC
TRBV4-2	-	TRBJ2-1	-	CASSHQGSDEQFF	TGTGCCAGCAGCCACCAGGGTAGTGATGAGCAGTTCTTC
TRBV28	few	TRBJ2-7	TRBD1	CASRPGGSTYEQYF	TGTGCCAGCCGGCCAGGGGGATCAACCTACGAGCAGTACTTC
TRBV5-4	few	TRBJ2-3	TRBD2	CASSLALAGAASTDTQYF	TGTGCCAGCAGCTTGGCTCTAGCGGGGGCCGCTAGCACAGATACGCAGTATTTT
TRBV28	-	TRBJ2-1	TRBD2	CASNPRAGSYNEQFF	TGTGCCAGCAACCCTCGAGCGGGATCGTACAATGAGCAGTTCTTC
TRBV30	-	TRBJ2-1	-	CACTGLHGQFF	TGTGCCTGCACAGGGCTCCATGGGCAGTTCTTC
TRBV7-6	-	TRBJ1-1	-	CASSFLQENTEAFF	TGTGCCAGCAGCTTCTTACAGGAGAACACTGAAGCTTTCTTT
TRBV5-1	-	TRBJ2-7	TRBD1	CASSSQGQGRGEQYF	TGCGCCAGCAGCTCCCAGGGACAGGGGAGAGGGGAGCAGTACTTC
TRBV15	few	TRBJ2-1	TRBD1	CATSRRDRVTEQFF	TGTGCCACCAGCAGACGGGACAGGGTAACTGAGCAGTTCTTC
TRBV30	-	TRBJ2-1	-	CAWSTGTDNEQFF	TGTGCCTGGAGTACGGGAACCGACAATGAGCAGTTCTTC
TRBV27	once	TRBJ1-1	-	CASSKTAWGLNTEAFF	TGTGCCAGCAGCAAAACGGCTTGGGGCTTGAACACTGAAGCTTTCTTT
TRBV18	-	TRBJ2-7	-	CASSLGTQGYEQYF	TGTGCCAGCTCACTCGGGACTCAGGGCTACGAGCAGTACTTC
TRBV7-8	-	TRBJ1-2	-	CASSFGANYGYTF	TGTGCCAGCAGCTTCGGAGCTAACTATGGCTACACCTTC
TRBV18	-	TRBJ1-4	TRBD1	CASSPGRDRGPEKLFF	TGTGCCAGCTCACCAGGAAGAGACAGGGGCCCTGAAAAACTGTTTTTT
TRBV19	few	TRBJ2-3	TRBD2	CASTQRGVSTDTQYF	TGTGCCAGTACCCAGCGGGGGGTTAGCACAGATACGCAGTATTTT
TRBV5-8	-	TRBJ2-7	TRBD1	CASSFLGQGTSEQYF	TGTGCCAGCAGCTTCCTGGGACAGGGGACTAGCGAGCAGTACTTC
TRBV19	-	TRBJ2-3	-	CASSIDLYTQYF	TGTGCCAGTAGTATAGATCTGTATACGCAGTATTTT
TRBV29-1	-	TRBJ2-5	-	CSVVPDQETQYF	TGCAGCGTTGTTCCCGACCAAGAGACCCAGTACTTC
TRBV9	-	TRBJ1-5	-	CASSPGGSNQPQHF	TGTGCCAGCAGCCCGGGGGGAAGCAATCAGCCCCAGCATTTT
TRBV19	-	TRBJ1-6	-	CASSRLQTNSPLHF	TGTGCCAGTTCTCGGTTACAGACTAATTCACCCCTCCACTTT
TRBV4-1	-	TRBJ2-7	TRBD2	CASSQVLAGGNYEQYF	TGCGCCAGCAGCCAAGTTCTAGCGGGAGGGAACTACGAGCAGTACTTC
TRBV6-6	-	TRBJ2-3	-	CASSPSLATQYF	TGTGCCAGCAGCCCTTCATTGGCTACGCAGTATTTT
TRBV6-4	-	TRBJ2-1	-	CASSVGLFTNEQFF	TGTGCCAGCAGTGTGGGGCTATTCACCAATGAGCAGTTCTTC
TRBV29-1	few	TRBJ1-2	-	CSVDPLEGIYGYTF	TGCAGCGTTGATCCTTTGGAGGGGATCTATGGCTACACCTTC